Below, 21 T cell receptor beta chains from the same sample are listed, as sequenced in a study of cytomegalovirus exposure and HLA in healthy donors. Amplification used 60 Vbeta primers and 13 Jbeta primers. Using immunoSEQ multiplex PCR, the repertoire was profiled, and TCRdb retains in-frame clones only, with some absent. Of 150,000 to 200,000 clones listed, approximately 85% are singletons. The sample consisted of PBMCs. These receptors came from a woman aged 45-65 years in good health and CMV-seronegative.

The chain carries TRBV27 and TRBJ1-4; 9 bases match TRBD1. Germline V CDR1 and CDR2: MNHEY, SMNVEV (reference sequence). Trimming at V came to 7 bases and at J to 5 bases, leaving 8 bases not matched to a gene. The CDR3 is 15 residues long. DNA of the CDR3: TGTGCCAGCACTCCTACCGGGACAGGGAATGAAAAACTGTTTTTT. Its translation is CASTPTGTGNEKLFF.

In nucleotides, the CDR3 is TGTGCCAGCAGCCTGGGGACAGGGATCATGCTCTCCGATGAGCAGTTCTTC. Protein sequence: CASSLGTGIMLSDEQFF. V and J are TRBV28 and TRBJ2-1, with 9 bases aligning to TRBD1. Per the germline V gene, CDR1 is MDHEN and CDR2 is SYDVKM. Trimming removed 6 bases from V and 8 bases from J; junction bases left unmatched: 17. The CDR3 is made up of 17 amino acids.

This chain links TRBV7-6 with TRBJ1-1, with 8 bases that match TRBD1. V was pared by 5 bases and J by 4 bases, with 6 bases of the junction left unmatched. This CDR3 region has 14 residues. Germline V gene sequence: CDR1 SGHVS, CDR2 FNYEAQ. CDR3 in amino acids: CASSPGGRATEAFF. Written as DNA, the CDR3 is TGTGCCAGCAGCCCAGGGGGCAGGGCCACTGAAGCTTTCTTT.

This chain connects TRBV27 to TRBJ1-1; tentative D call: TRBD1 (6 bases). This CDR3 is built from 12 residues. Looked up from germline, CDR1 is MNHEY and CDR2 is SMNVEV (reference sequence). V lost 6 bases and J lost 1, with 6 bases in between. Written as DNA, the CDR3 is TGTGCCAGCAGGGACAGGAACACTGAAGCTTTCTTT. Amino acids: CASRDRNTEAFF.

This clone appeared a single time. The chain links TRBV2 to TRBJ2-5; TRBD2 aligns across 8 bases. Germline CDR1 is SNHLY and CDR2 is FYNNEI. CDR3 length: 17 residues. J lost 1 base, V lost 4 bases, and 11 bases had no gene match. Here the CDR3 DNA reads TGTGCCAGCAGTGGGGGGCAACTAGCGGACCGCCAAGAGACCCAGTACTTC. It yields the protein CASSGGQLADRQETQYF.

This clone was observed a single time. V gene TRBV30 combines with J gene TRBJ1-5; D may be TRBD1 (6 bases). Trimming removed 3 bases from V and 3 bases from J, with 12 bases in between. The CDR3 length is 14 residues. Germline V CDR1 and CDR2: GTSNPN, SVGIG (reference sequence). CDR3 protein: CAWSKGGNNQPQHF. In nucleotides, the CDR3 is TGTGCCTGGAGCAAAGGGGGTAACAATCAGCCCCAGCATTTT.

The gene calls are TRBV4-1 and TRBJ1-2; possible D gene TRBD1, 5 bases. The CDR3 consists of 15 residues. Germline CDR1 MGHRA, CDR2 YSYEKL. V dropped 5 bases and J dropped 0 bases, with 13 bases sitting between them. CDR3 loop: CASSSRREPNYGYTF. As DNA, the CDR3 is TGCGCCAGCAGCTCCCGCAGGGAACCTAACTATGGCTACACCTTC.

The sample holds a few counts of this clone. The chain is built from TRBV29-1 and TRBJ1-1; tentative D call: TRBD1 (6 bases). Germline assignment: CDR1 SQVTM and CDR2 ANQGSEA. The V gene lost 6 bases and the J gene lost 6 bases, with 17 bases spanning the gap. This CDR3 has 13 amino acids. Written as DNA, the CDR3 is TGCAGCGTCCACCCCTGGGGGCAGGCTGAAGCTTTCTTT. Amino acids: CSVHPWGQAEAFF.

J is TRBJ2-7 and V is TRBV7-9; possibly TRBD1 for D (6 bases). V was shortened by 3 bases and J by 4 bases, with 19 bases between the two germline ends. Germline V CDR1 and CDR2: SEHNR, FQNEAQ (reference sequence). There are 16 residues in the CDR3. The CDR3 DNA follows: TGTGCCAGCAGCTTGGCGACAGGTGGGGGTGGATACGAGCAGTACTTC. It encodes CASSLATGGGGYEQYF.

V gene TRBV28 combines with J gene TRBJ2-1; 7 nucleotides line up with TRBD2. CDR3 length equals 12 residues. Trimming cost V 7 bases and J 11 bases; bases outside gene matches: 8. Germline loops: CDR1 MDHEN, CDR2 SYDVKM. The CDR3 loop is CASKLGTTQQFF. In DNA form, the CDR3 reads TGTGCCAGCAAGCTCGGGACTACCCAGCAGTTCTTC.

The rearrangement links TRBV2 to TRBJ2-7; TRBD1 aligns across 10 bases. The CDR3 consists of 16 residues. V trimming: 1 base; J trimming: 2 bases; junction bases outside the gene matches: 5. CDR1 and CDR2 (germline): SNHLY, FYNNEI. The CDR3 DNA sequence: TGTGCCAGCAGTGAAGGGGACAGGGGCGATACCTACGAGCAGTACTTC. This translates into CASSEGDRGDTYEQYF.

This chain uses TRBV6-6 with TRBJ2-7, with TRBD1 as a possible D gene (5 bases). The CDR3 contains 14 residues. V lost 0 bases to trimming and J lost 5 bases, with 11 bases between them. Germline CDR1 MNHNY, CDR2 SVGAGI (reference sequence). CDR3 loop: CASSYSQGTHEQYF. The CDR3 coding sequence is TGTGCCAGCAGTTACTCTCAGGGAACCCACGAGCAGTACTTC.

The V call is TRBV11-2, the J call TRBJ1-1; 7 positions agree with TRBD1. The CDR3 totals 16 residues. Germline assignment: CDR1 SGHAT and CDR2 FQNNGV. Unmatched junction bases numbered 7, after V lost 3 bases and J lost 0 bases. CDR3 protein: CASSFQTGRLNTEAFF. The CDR3 coding sequence is TGTGCCAGCAGCTTCCAGACAGGGCGATTGAACACTGAAGCTTTCTTT. Supplemented by reference TRBV11-2 and TRBJ1-1, the full variable domain reads EAGVAQSPRYKIIEKRQSVAFWCNPISGHATLYWYQQILGQGPKLLIQFQNNGVVDDSQLPKDRFSAERLKGVDSTLKIQPAKLEDSAVYLCASSFQTGRLNTEAFFGQGTRLTVV.

This chain joins TRBV28 and TRBJ1-2; 10 bases agree with TRBD1. J was trimmed by 4 bases and V by 4 bases; bases with no gene match: 6. This CDR3 is 15 amino acids long. Germline V CDR1 and CDR2: MDHEN, SYDVKM. Written as DNA, the CDR3 is TGTGCCAGCAGTTCACCGACAGGGGGCTCCTATGGCTACACCTTC. As protein: CASSSPTGGSYGYTF.

The chain carries TRBV4-2 and TRBJ1-2; possible D gene TRBD1, 5 bases. This CDR3 contains 16 residues. Germline V gene sequence: CDR1 LGHNA, CDR2 YNFKEQ. V lost 0 bases and J lost 2, with 13 bases in between. DNA of the CDR3: TGTGCCAGCAGCCAAGAGGGGCGGCCCCAGAACTATGGCTACACCTTC. It specifies CASSQEGRPQNYGYTF.

The chain links TRBV27 to TRBJ2-1, with D tentatively TRBD2 (6 bases). V lost 7 bases and J lost 8, with 15 bases in between. This CDR3 comprises 13 residues. Germline V CDR1 and CDR2: MNHEY, SMNVEV (reference sequence). CDR3 sequence: CASTPGVGHEQFF. CDR3 nucleotide sequence: TGTGCCAGCACTCCGGGAGTGGGGCATGAGCAGTTCTTC.

The chain joins TRBV19 to TRBJ2-1, with TRBD2 matching over 7 bases. Trimming cost V 4 bases and J 7 bases; bases outside gene matches: 7. This CDR3 is 14 amino acids long. The germline V gene has CDR1 LNHDA and CDR2 SQIVND (reference sequence). Written as DNA, the CDR3 is TGTGCCAGTAGTAGCGGGAGAGGCCGTAATGAGCAGTTCTTC. It specifies CASSSGRGRNEQFF.

This chain uses TRBV28 with TRBJ1-1; D possibly corresponds to TRBD1 (5 bases). The ends were cut back, 7 bases at V and 0 bases at J, with 12 bases in the middle. This CDR3 is built from 14 residues. Germline CDR1 reads MDHEN; CDR2 reads SYDVKM. The CDR3 reads CASNYQGMNTEAFF. CDR3 DNA: TGTGCCAGCAATTATCAGGGAATGAACACTGAAGCTTTCTTT.

The DNA of the CDR3 is TGTGCCAGCTCACCACCGGGACTAGCGGGAGGAGGACAAGAGACCCAGTACTTC. Amino acids: CASSPPGLAGGGQETQYF. The rearrangement joins TRBV18 to TRBJ2-5; TRBD2 matches 15 bases. This CDR3 has 18 residues. The germline CDR1 and CDR2 sequences are KGHSH and LQKENI. With V trimmed by 0 bases and J by 2 bases, 4 bases remained unmatched. The full variable domain, completed using reference TRBV18 and TRBJ2-5, is NAGVMQNPRHLVRRRGQEARLRCSPMKGHSHVYWYRQLPEEGLKFMVYLQKENIIDESGMPKERFSAEFPKEGPSILRIQQVVRGDSAAYFCASSPPGLAGGGQETQYFGPGTRLLVL.

Only one count was recorded for this clone. This sequence joins TRBV7-6 and TRBJ1-6, with a possible D match to TRBD1 (5 bases). Germline values: CDR1 SGHVS, CDR2 FNYEAQ. The CDR3 is made up of 13 amino acids. Deletions cut 3 bases from V and 9 bases from J, with 9 bases between. Written as DNA, the CDR3 is TGTGCCAGCAGCTTCTCCGGGGGTTCACCCCTCCACTTT. It encodes CASSFSGGSPLHF.

V gene TRBV29-1 combines with J gene TRBJ1-1; TRBD1 matches at 9 bases. This CDR3 has 14 residues. Germline V gives CDR1 SQVTM, CDR2 ANQGSEA. V dropped 6 bases and J dropped 0; count of bases not matched to a gene: 5. The CDR3: CSVYRGRMNTEAFF. CDR3 DNA sequence: TGCAGCGTATACAGGGGGCGGATGAACACTGAAGCTTTCTTT.